Below are 16 T cell receptor beta chains sequenced from a single sample in a study of blood T cell repertoires in COVID-19. This table comes from immunoSEQ multiplex PCR, and its TCRdb copy is limited to in-frame clones, with some not included. The sample has approximately 390,000 clones, around 87% seen once. The sample consisted of peripheral blood. Receptors were obtained from a woman aged 55-69 years with COVID-19, enrolled during active disease.

V is TRBV20-1 and J is TRBJ2-5; maybe TRBD2 (5 bases). The V and J ends lost 7 bases and 2 bases respectively, with 5 bases between them. Germline values: CDR1 DFQATT, CDR2 SNEGSKA (reference sequence). The CDR3 is 10 residues long. The CDR3 protein is CSGGQETQYF. The CDR3 DNA is TGCAGTGGCGGGCAAGAGACCCAGTACTTC.

Only one count was recorded for this clone. The CDR3 nucleotides are TGTGCCAGTAGTACCGCTAGCGGGGAGTCCTACGAGCAGTACTTC. It codes for CASSTASGESYEQYF. V and J are TRBV19 and TRBJ2-7, with 9 bases matching TRBD2. The V gene's germline CDR1 is LNHDA and CDR2 SQIVND (reference sequence). The V and J ends lost 4 bases and 1 base, in that order; junction bases with no gene match: 5. The CDR3 runs 15 residues.

The chain joins TRBV6-5 to TRBJ2-3; D possibly corresponds to TRBD1 (5 bases). The V gene's germline CDR1 is MNHEY and CDR2 SVGAGI. The CDR3 extends over 14 amino acids. V shed 8 bases and J shed 0 bases, with 12 bases lying between them. CDR3 bases: TGTGCCAGCCGGTGGACAAAGAGCACAGATACGCAGTATTTT. Its protein is CASRWTKSTDTQYF.

The V call is TRBV2, the J call TRBJ1-5; 7 bases match TRBD1. This CDR3 comprises 14 residues. The J segment lost 6 bases and the V segment lost 6 bases, leaving 8 bases of the junction unmatched. Per the germline V gene, CDR1 is SNHLY and CDR2 is FYNNEI. Here the CDR3 DNA reads TGTGCCAGCAGCGGGGACAGTCCGGGTCAGCCCCAGCATTTT. Translated: CASSGDSPGQPQHF.

The gene calls are TRBV5-1 and TRBJ1-1, with D perhaps matching TRBD1 (5 bases). The length of the CDR3 is 15 residues. Trimming removed 5 bases from V and 4 bases from J, with 18 bases in between. The germline gives CDR1 SGHRS, CDR2 YFSETQ. The CDR3: CASSPFQGSGTEAFF. For the CDR3, the DNA is TGCGCCAGCAGTCCTTTCCAGGGTTCGGGCACTGAAGCTTTCTTT.

The genes are TRBV6-6 and TRBJ1-1; possible D gene TRBD1, 6 bases. Germline assignment: CDR1 MNHNY and CDR2 SVGAGI (reference sequence). The V end lost 6 bases, the J end lost 4 bases, and 12 bases lay between the germline ends. This CDR3 region has 13 residues. The CDR3 bases are TGTGCCAGCAGGTATGGGGGGGCCACTGAAGCTTTCTTT. Encoded protein: CASRYGGATEAFF.

This clone came up once. V and J are TRBV18 and TRBJ2-7; 8 nucleotides line up with TRBD1. After removal of 0 bases from V and 3 bases from J, the junction contained 4 bases not matched to a gene. The CDR3 consists of 15 residues. Germline CDR1 is KGHSH and CDR2 is LQKENI. CDR3 sequence reads: CASSPPRTGSYEQYF. The CDR3 nucleotides are TGTGCCAGCTCACCACCCCGGACAGGGAGCTACGAGCAGTACTTC.

The CDR3 region has the DNA TGTGCCAGCAGCCAGAGGGAGGGAAGTTTCTACGAGCAGTACTTC. Residues: CASSQREGSFYEQYF. V usage is TRBV4-2 and J usage is TRBJ2-7, with 7 bases identical to TRBD2. In germline, CDR1 is LGHNA, CDR2 YNFKEQ. The CDR3 extends over 15 amino acids. The ends lost 3 bases at V and 3 bases at J; junction bases unmatched: 8.

The V call is TRBV28, the J call TRBJ1-2; D not resolved. Deletions cut 6 bases from V and 0 bases from J, with 14 bases between. This CDR3 spans 15 amino acids. Germline V gene sequence: CDR1 MDHEN, CDR2 SYDVKM. CDR3 protein: CASRTLGGSNYGYTF. In DNA, the CDR3 is TGTGCCAGCAGAACCCTGGGAGGGTCTAACTATGGCTACACCTTC.

This rearrangement joins TRBV11-1 to TRBJ2-7; D perhaps matches TRBD1 (5 bases). The V end was cut by 6 bases, the J end by 4 bases, with 16 bases between. Per the germline V gene, CDR1 is SGHAT and CDR2 is FQDESV (reference sequence). The CDR3 length is 14 residues. In nucleotides, the CDR3 is TGTGCCAGCAGTTCAGACAGTTTACGTTACGAGCAGTACTTC. As protein: CASSSDSLRYEQYF.

The CDR3 nucleotides are TGCGCCAGCAGCAAAGACAGCTCCGTAAAGCCCCAGCATTTT. Its protein is CASSKDSSVKPQHF. The chain employs TRBV5-1 and TRBJ1-5, with D possibly matching TRBD1 (5 bases). Germline V gives CDR1 SGHRS, CDR2 YFSETQ. V was pared by 4 bases and J by 8 bases, with 16 bases between. The CDR3 has 14 amino acids.

About this clone itself: Mismatch with germline at one junction end may stem from a read error. The V and J genes are TRBV7-9 and TRBJ2-6, with D possibly being TRBD1 (5 bases). Germline V gene lookup returns CDR1 SEHNR and CDR2 FQNEAQ (reference sequence). This CDR3 spans 15 amino acids. CDR3: CASSSWGSRANVLTF. CDR3 nucleotides: TGTGCCAGCAGCTCCTGGGGCTCTAGGGCCAACGTCCTGACTTTC.

The J gene is TRBJ1-3, the V gene TRBV6-5, with 7 bases fitting TRBD1. Trimming took 8 bases from V and 3 from J; bases not matched to a gene: 10. CDR1 is MNHEY, CDR2 SVGAGI, per germline. The CDR3 loop spans 15 amino acids. This CDR3 is CASGRAGGVGNTIYF. CDR3 sequence (DNA): TGTGCCAGCGGTAGGGCAGGGGGTGTTGGAAACACCATATATTTT.

This clone was observed a single time. This chain joins TRBV7-3 and TRBJ1-2, with D tentatively TRBD1 (5 bases). V lost 8 bases and J 8 bases, leaving 18 bases between the germline ends. Germline V gene sequence: CDR1 SGHTA, CDR2 FQGTGA. This CDR3 has 13 residues. The CDR3, as DNA: TGTGCCAGCTCCGACCCCCAGGGAAGGGGCTACACCTTC. Amino acids: CASSDPQGRGYTF.

This clone was detected once. The rearrangement links TRBV7-3 to TRBJ2-7; D uncertain. The V and J ends lost 1 base and 2 bases respectively, with 12 bases between them. Per the germline V gene, CDR1 is SGHTA and CDR2 is FQGTGA. The CDR3 has 15 residues. For the CDR3, the DNA is TGTGCCAGCAGCTTAATGGGCAGCTTTACCTACGAGCAGTACTTC. Its translation is CASSLMGSFTYEQYF. The full variable domain, completed using reference TRBV7-3 and TRBJ2-7, is GAGVSQTPSNKVTEKGKYVELRCDPISGHTALYWYRQSLGQGPEFLIYFQGTGAADDSGLPNDRFFAVRPEGSVSTLKIQRTERGDSAVYLCASSLMGSFTYEQYFGPGTRLTVT.

The rearrangement joins TRBV9 to TRBJ2-1; D possibly corresponds to TRBD2 (5 bases). Trimming took off 5 bases at V and 4 bases at J, with 10 bases between the two ends. Germline V CDR1 and CDR2: SGDLS, YYNGEE. The CDR3 has 13 amino acids. This CDR3 reads CASSAGLYNEQFF. CDR3 coding DNA: TGTGCCAGCAGTGCGGGCCTTTACAATGAGCAGTTCTTC.